The 21 T cell receptor beta chains presented below share a single source sample, sequenced in a study of blood T cell repertoires in COVID-19. The repertoire was sequenced with immunoSEQ multiplex PCR; TCRdb's copy has only in-frame clones and lacks some. The table lists about 150,000 clones, around 89% of them singletons. The sample was peripheral blood. The receptors come from an older woman with active COVID-19.

In DNA, the CDR3 is TGTGCCAGCAGCTTAGTCGGGAGCTCTGGGGCCAACGTCCTGACTTTC. This codes for CASSLVGSSGANVLTF. The chain couples TRBV13 to TRBJ2-6; tentatively, D is TRBD2 (6 bases). The V gene's germline CDR1 is PRHDT and CDR2 FYEKMQ (reference sequence). CDR3 length: 16 amino acids. The germline V and J ends were trimmed by 1 base and 0 bases, with 7 bases remaining between them.

This sequence joins TRBV19 and TRBJ2-7; possible D gene TRBD2, 5 bases. Germline V gene lookup returns CDR1 LNHDA and CDR2 SQIVND (reference sequence). Trimming took off 3 bases at V and 4 bases at J, with 13 bases between the two ends. CDR3 length: 14 amino acids. CDR3 protein: CASSITRGAYEQYF. CDR3 nucleotide sequence: TGTGCCAGTAGTATTACTAGAGGAGCATACGAGCAGTACTTC. Full variable domain (missing parts from reference TRBV19 and TRBJ2-7): DGGITQSPKYLFRKEGQNVTLSCEQNLNHDAMYWYRQDPGQGLRLIYYSQIVNDFQKGDIAEGYSVSREKKESFPLTVTSAQKNPTAFYLCASSITRGAYEQYFGPGTRLTVT.

The rearrangement links TRBV9 to TRBJ2-3; D is uncertain. The CDR3 runs to 15 residues. The V end was cut by 0 bases, the J end by 0 bases, with 8 bases between. Germline loops: CDR1 SGDLS, CDR2 YYNGEE. DNA of the CDR3: TGTGCCAGCAGCGTAGATAGTCCTAGCACAGATACGCAGTATTTT. It codes for CASSVDSPSTDTQYF.

This chain links TRBV5-4 with TRBJ2-1; D perhaps matches TRBD1 (6 bases). Germline V CDR1 and CDR2: SGHNT, YYREEE (reference sequence). The CDR3 covers 14 residues. The V end was cut by 0 bases, the J end by 4 bases, with 8 bases between. The CDR3 DNA reads as TGTGCCAGCAGCTTGGAAGGACAGTACAATGAGCAGTTCTTC. This codes for CASSLEGQYNEQFF.

This chain connects TRBV4-2 to TRBJ2-5, with D possibly being TRBD2 (5 bases). Looked up from germline, CDR1 is LGHNA and CDR2 is YNFKEQ. The CDR3 has 16 residues. The V end was cut by 0 bases, the J end by 7 bases, with 18 bases between. CDR3 protein: CASSQDPPGLSGTQYF. In DNA form, the CDR3 reads TGTGCCAGCAGCCAAGATCCCCCGGGTTTGAGCGGGACCCAGTACTTC.

This clone is medium-sized within its sample. The rearrangement uses TRBV7-7 and TRBJ2-1; 8 bases line up with TRBD1. CDR3 size: 16 residues. V shed 1 base and J 7 bases; nucleotides not matched to a gene: 9. In germline, CDR1 is SSHAT, CDR2 FNYEAQ (reference sequence). The CDR3 nucleotides are TGTGCCAGCAGCTTAGAGGCAGGGGGCGTAAAGAATGAGCAGTTCTTC. It is translated as CASSLEAGGVKNEQFF.

The V and J genes are TRBV24-1 and TRBJ2-5; weak D call: TRBD2 (6 bases). The CDR3 consists of 21 residues. V lost 8 bases and J 2 bases, leaving 35 bases between the germline ends. Germline CDR1 and CDR2: KGHDR and SFDVKD. In DNA form, the CDR3 reads TGTGCCACCATTGAATGTGTAGGCCCCTGGGGACCGGGACTTAGACAAGAGACCCAGTACTTC. Amino acids: CATIECVGPWGPGLRQETQYF.

The chain joins TRBV6-2 or TRBV6-3 to TRBJ1-5; no clear D gene. Germline CDR1 and CDR2: MNHEY and SVGEGT. This CDR3 contains 15 residues. V was cut by 4 bases and J by 4 bases, with 14 bases left in between. CDR3 amino acids: CASSSNRRGNQPQHF. The DNA of the CDR3 is TGTGCCAGCAGTTCCAACCGTCGGGGTAATCAGCCCCAGCATTTT.

This rearrangement joins TRBV20-1 to TRBJ2-1; 13 nucleotides line up with TRBD2. V trimming: 3 bases; J trimming: 7 bases; junction bases outside the gene matches: 3. The CDR3 length is 14 residues. The germline V gene encodes CDR1 DFQATT and CDR2 SNEGSKA (reference sequence). CDR3: CSASRTSGSNEQFF. The DNA for the CDR3 is TGCAGTGCTAGTCGGACTAGCGGGAGTAATGAGCAGTTCTTC.

The chain uses TRBV2 and TRBJ2-5, with 7 bases aligning to TRBD2. V lost 5 bases, J lost 2 bases, and 2 bases stayed unmatched. Germline V CDR1 and CDR2: SNHLY, FYNNEI. The CDR3 is 13 amino acids. The CDR3 sequence: CASSNSGQETQYF. The CDR3 coding sequence is TGTGCCAGCAGTAATAGCGGGCAAGAGACCCAGTACTTC.

This clone was counted a single time. The chain links TRBV9 to TRBJ2-2, with 15 bases lining up with TRBD2. Germline V gene sequence: CDR1 SGDLS, CDR2 YYNGEE. V shed 0 bases, J shed 4 bases, and the junction held 7 bases outside the gene matches. This CDR3 has 19 residues. CDR3 bases: TGTGCCAGCAGCGTAGCAGGGACTAGCGGGAGGAGGAGCACCGGGGAGCTGTTTTTT. Translated: CASSVAGTSGRRSTGELFF.

The V and J genes are TRBV5-4 and TRBJ2-2; 14 bases fit TRBD2. Germline V gene data show CDR1 as SGHNT and CDR2 as YYREEE (reference sequence). V lost 3 bases and J lost 7; bases outside the gene matches: 8. CDR3 size: 17 residues. The CDR3 loop reads CASSSGTSGRRDGELFF. In DNA, the CDR3 is TGTGCCAGCAGCTCCGGGACTAGCGGGAGAAGGGACGGGGAGCTGTTTTTT.

The genes are TRBV3-1 (or the pseudogene TRBV3-2) and TRBJ1-3; 7 nucleotides match TRBD1. The CDR3 runs to 15 residues. V lost 2 bases and J lost 8; bases outside the gene matches: 9. Germline CDR1 is LGHDT and CDR2 is YNNKEL (reference sequence). CDR3 region: CASSQRTGPGYTIYF. For the CDR3, the DNA is TGTGCCAGCAGCCAACGGACAGGCCCCGGGTACACCATATATTTT.

This chain links TRBV7-7 with TRBJ2-1, with D maybe TRBD1 (5 bases). Germline V CDR1 and CDR2: SSHAT, FNYEAQ (reference sequence). The CDR3 spans 14 residues. V lost 1 base and J lost 7, with 11 bases in between. CDR3 residues: CASSLVAGKNEQFF. The CDR3 nucleotides are TGTGCCAGCAGCTTAGTTGCAGGGAAGAATGAGCAGTTCTTC.

This rearrangement joins TRBV6-2 or TRBV6-3 to TRBJ2-1, with D unclear. Germline V gives CDR1 MNHEY, CDR2 SVGEGT. V was trimmed by 5 bases and J by 11 bases, leaving 16 bases between them. This CDR3 region has 13 residues. CDR3 in amino acids: CASSLGPQYKQFF. In nucleotides, the CDR3 is TGTGCCAGCAGTCTTGGGCCCCAATATAAGCAGTTCTTC.

CDR3 residues: CASSLGQRYEQYF. Written as DNA, the CDR3 is TGTGCCAGCAGTCTGGGACAGAGATACGAGCAGTACTTC. This chain links TRBV6-2 or TRBV6-3 with TRBJ2-7; 7 positions match TRBD1. Germline CDR1 and CDR2: MNHEY and SVGEGT. The V and J ends lost 5 bases and 4 bases, in that order; junction bases with no gene match: 5. The CDR3 has 13 residues.

The CDR3: CASSPPTVRRARTTGELFF. CDR3 bases: TGTGCCAGCAGTCCCCCGACGGTACGGAGAGCCCGAACCACCGGGGAGCTGTTTTTT. The rearrangement joins TRBV6-2 or TRBV6-3 to TRBJ2-2, with D unresolved. Trimming shortened V by 5 bases and J by 4 bases, and 26 bases separated the two germline ends. Germline lookup yields CDR1 MNHEY and CDR2 SVGEGT. This CDR3 spans 19 amino acids.

The chain combines TRBV19 with TRBJ1-1, with 7 bases matching TRBD1. Germline V gives CDR1 LNHDA, CDR2 SQIVND (reference sequence). The CDR3 contains 16 residues. V shed 6 bases and J 7 bases; nucleotides not matched to a gene: 17. Here the CDR3 reads CASSPGNRGSVSEAFF. The CDR3 region has the DNA TGTGCCAGTAGCCCGGGGAACAGGGGTTCGGTGAGTGAAGCTTTCTTT.

V and J are TRBV24-1 and TRBJ2-1, with D unclear. The V end lost 9 bases, the J end lost 6 bases, and 11 bases lay between the germline ends. CDR1 KGHDR and CDR2 SFDVKD come from the germline V gene. CDR3 size: 12 residues. CDR3 DNA: TGTGCCACCCTAGGTAGTCTCAATGAGCAGTTCTTC. Translation gives CATLGSLNEQFF.

The chain joins TRBV3-1 (or the pseudogene TRBV3-2) to TRBJ1-4, with TRBD1 as a possible D gene (5 bases). V was clipped by 4 bases and J by 5 bases, with 20 bases between them. The germline V gene has CDR1 LGHDT and CDR2 YNNKEL (reference sequence). The CDR3 sequence is 17 residues long. Here the CDR3 reads CASSLSGRQRQNEKLFF. For the CDR3, the DNA is TGTGCCAGCAGCCTATCTGGGCGACAGAGACAAAATGAAAAACTGTTTTTT.

This clone came up once. The chain couples TRBV7-8 to TRBJ2-2; 11 bases map to TRBD1. This CDR3 spans 15 amino acids. From germline, CDR1 is SGHVS and CDR2 FQNEAQ. With V trimmed by 5 bases and J by 5 bases, 4 bases remained unmatched. The DNA for the CDR3 is TGTGCCAGCAGCCGGACAGGGGGCGAGACCGGGGAGCTGTTTTTT. Translation gives CASSRTGGETGELFF.